This TCR beta chain was identified during a study of a mutant IDH1 vaccine in newly diagnosed glioma. Turning to the study itself: The study started vaccination 4-6 weeks after radiotherapy alone, or with temozolomide cycles.

With regard to this clone: Its antigen is still unknown.

Time point here: week 47, end of study. Vaccine doses each comprised 300 ug of mutant IDH1 20-mer peptide, with topical imiquimod. V shed 4 bases and J 5 bases; nucleotides not matched to a gene: 2. Germline V gene lookup returns CDR1 SNHLY and CDR2 FYNNEI. The CDR3 covers 14 residues. Clones were sequenced by immunoSEQ multiplex PCR, and TCRdb holds only the in-frame ones, with some missing. The sample has approximately 35,000 clones; approximately 90% are singletons. The sample here was PBMCs, taken from a glioma patient whose treatment included an IDH1 peptide vaccine. V usage is TRBV2 and J usage is TRBJ2-3, with 11 nucleotides matching TRBD2. The sequence was obtained from a woman in her 40s with glioma. CDR3 coding DNA: TGTGCCAGCAGTGCTAGCGGGAGGAGAGATACGCAGTATTTT. Translating it yields CASSASGRRDTQYF.